This passage covers 20 T cell receptor beta chains from one sample sequenced in a study of T-cell reconstitution after alpha-beta-depleted transplantation in children. Unique molecular identifiers were incorporated when the TCRbeta library was constructed. In TCRdb, the PCR reads were re-called with MiXCR into one record per CDR3 protein. The table lists about 260,000 distinct CDR3 sequences, approximately 8% of them singletons. The sequences come from PBMCs, mostly from graft donor cells, collected 180 days after TCRalphabeta/CD19-depleted stem cell transplant. These receptors originate from a male patient younger than 18 who had a stem cell transplant for acute lymphoblastic leukemia, so the T cells may come from the graft donor.

This clonotype came up many times. The chain is built from TRBV7-2 and TRBJ2-7; D is unclear. Trimming took 1 base from V and 0 from J, leaving 10 bases between them. Germline values: CDR1 SGHTA, CDR2 FQGNSA. This CDR3 contains 15 residues. CDR3 amino acids: CASSLVADPSYEQYF. The CDR3 DNA sequence: TGTGCCAGCAGCTTAGTGGCGGACCCCTCCTACGAGCAGTACTTC.

This clonotype occurred many times. This chain's CDR3 is CASSQGLAEGGQYF. DNA of the CDR3: TGTGCCAGCAGCCAAGGGTTAGCCGAGGGTGGGCAGTACTTC. This chain joins TRBV4-2 and TRBJ2-7; D might be TRBD2 (5 bases). The CDR3 runs 14 residues. Germline V gives CDR1 LGHNA, CDR2 YNFKEQ. The ends were cut back, 1 base at V and 9 bases at J, with 16 bases in the middle.

This clonotype was seen at least ten times. The V call is TRBV19, the J call TRBJ2-5; maybe TRBD2 (6 bases). CDR3 length equals 15 residues. Germline CDR1 and CDR2: LNHDA and SQIVND (reference sequence). V gave up 3 bases and J gave up 5 bases, with 16 bases separating them. The CDR3, as DNA: TGTGCCAGTAGTATTGGAACGGGAGCCCGGGAGACCCAGTACTTC. This codes for CASSIGTGARETQYF.

V is TRBV7-3 and J is TRBJ2-1; TRBD2 is a possible D gene (7 bases). This CDR3 contains 12 residues. V lost 3 bases and J lost 9, with 9 bases in between. Germline CDR1 is SGHTA and CDR2 is FQGTGA. CDR3 residues: CASSLRGGEQFF. CDR3 sequence (DNA): TGTGCCAGCAGCTTGAGGGGGGGTGAGCAGTTCTTC. The whole variable domain, remainder taken from reference TRBV7-3 and TRBJ2-1, is GAGVSQTPSNKVTEKGKYVELRCDPISGHTALYWYRQSLGQGPEFLIYFQGTGAADDSGLPNDRFFAVRPEGSVSTLKIQRTERGDSAVYLCASSLRGGEQFFGPGTRLTVL.

A note on this clonotype: A much more abundant neighbour one base away suggests this may be a read error. V gene TRBV7-7 combines with J gene TRBJ2-2, with a tentative D call TRBD2 (5 bases). The V gene's germline CDR1 is SSHAT and CDR2 FNYEAQ (reference sequence). CDR3 length equals 14 residues. The CDR3 DNA follows: TGTGCCAGCAGCTTCGGACTTAACACCGGGAAGCTGTTTTTT. Its translation: CASSFGLNTGKLFF.

Ten or more counts support this clonotype. The rearrangement uses TRBV19 and TRBJ2-7, with D tentatively TRBD1 (6 bases). From germline, CDR1 is LNHDA and CDR2 SQIVND (reference sequence). With 4 bases removed from V and 2 bases from J, the gap between germline ends came to 12 bases. This CDR3 has 14 amino acids. The chain's CDR3 is CASSRGPTTYEQYF. CDR3 nucleotide sequence: TGTGCCAGTAGTAGGGGGCCGACAACCTACGAGCAGTACTTC.

In its sample, this clonotype was seen many times. This chain links TRBV19 with TRBJ1-1; perhaps TRBD1 as D (6 bases). V shed 1 base and J shed 4 bases, with 7 bases lying between them. CDR3 length: 13 residues. Germline values: CDR1 LNHDA, CDR2 SQIVND (reference sequence). CDR3 sequence (DNA): TGTGCCAGTAGTATAGGACAGGCCACTGAAGCTTTCTTT. It is translated as CASSIGQATEAFF.

This clonotype was observed many times. The chain employs TRBV3-1 and TRBJ1-4; D gene uncertain. Germline CDR1 and CDR2: LGHDT and YNNKEL (reference sequence). The CDR3 has 12 residues. The V end lost 9 bases, the J end lost 3 bases, and 8 bases lay between the germline ends. The CDR3 DNA is TGTGCCAGGGAAACTGCTAATGAAAAACTGTTTTTT. Residues: CARETANEKLFF.

This clonotype was seen a few times. The rearrangement joins TRBV19 to TRBJ2-2, with 9 bases aligning to TRBD1. V was pared by 6 bases and J by 4 bases, with 3 bases of the junction left unmatched. The V gene's germline CDR1 is LNHDA and CDR2 SQIVND (reference sequence). CDR3 length equals 14 residues. CDR3 loop: CASRATGGTGELFF. CDR3 coding DNA: TGTGCCAGTAGAGCGACAGGGGGCACCGGGGAGCTGTTTTTT.

This clonotype occurred a few times. The V and J genes are TRBV20-1 and TRBJ2-6, with D possibly TRBD1 on 5 matching bases. The V end was cut by 5 bases, the J end by 0 bases, with 23 bases between. CDR1 is DFQATT and CDR2 is SNEGSKA in the germline V gene (reference sequence). This CDR3 comprises 19 residues. CDR3 in amino acids: CSARPAWTLWASGANVLTF. The CDR3 nucleotides read TGCAGTGCTCGACCCGCCTGGACACTGTGGGCCTCTGGGGCCAACGTCCTGACTTTC.

This clonotype was recorded at least ten times. The chain couples TRBV28 to TRBJ1-5, with D perhaps TRBD1 (6 bases). Germline V gene sequence: CDR1 MDHEN, CDR2 SYDVKM. V was pared by 5 bases and J by 4 bases, with 18 bases between. CDR3 length equals 16 residues. The CDR3 nucleotides read TGTGCCAGCAGTCCGTCCAGGGGTCTGTATAATCAGCCCCAGCATTTT. Protein product: CASSPSRGLYNQPQHF.

This clonotype was recorded many times. V gene TRBV28 combines with J gene TRBJ2-7; D may match TRBD1 or TRBD2 (5 bases each). Trimming cost V 5 bases and J 5 bases, with 13 bases left between them. The CDR3 is 13 amino acids. Germline CDR1 reads MDHEN; CDR2 reads SYDVKM. The DNA of the CDR3 is TGTGCCAGCAGTCCCGCCGGGACCCACGAGCAGTACTTC. This gives the protein CASSPAGTHEQYF.

This clonotype was observed many times. This rearrangement joins TRBV27 to TRBJ2-7, with D hard to call. Germline CDR1 MNHEY, CDR2 SMNVEV (reference sequence). The CDR3 is made up of 14 amino acids. V lost 2 bases, J lost 3 bases, and 11 bases lay in between. This CDR3 is CASSLKRIGYEQYF. DNA for the CDR3: TGTGCCAGCAGTTTAAAACGGATAGGCTACGAGCAGTACTTC.

This clonotype was seen repeatedly, ten times or more. This chain's CDR3 is CAIKGDYHEQYF. As DNA, the CDR3 is TGTGCCATCAAGGGAGACTATCACGAGCAGTACTTC. The chain joins TRBV10-3 to TRBJ2-7; D is perhaps TRBD2 (5 bases). V lost 7 bases and J 5 bases, leaving 12 bases between the germline ends. From germline, CDR1 is ENHRY and CDR2 SYGVKD. The CDR3 contains 12 residues.

This clonotype has a count of ten or more. The chain is built from TRBV12-3 or TRBV12-4 and TRBJ2-5; the D gene is possibly TRBD1 (6 bases). Trimming removed 6 bases from V and 5 bases from J, with 13 bases in between. The CDR3 totals 13 residues. CDR3 residues: CASSKQGFETQYF. CDR3 coding DNA: TGTGCCAGCAGCAAACAGGGATTCGAGACCCAGTACTTC.

This clonotype was seen repeatedly, ten times or more. This chain connects TRBV6-2 or TRBV6-3 to TRBJ1-3; D unclear. V was clipped by 6 bases and J by 2 bases, with 8 bases between them. This CDR3 has 13 residues. Germline-derived CDR1 and CDR2 are MNHEY and SVGEGT. Here the CDR3 DNA reads TGTGCCAGCAGCCTGATAACTGGAAACACCATATATTTT. It yields the protein CASSLITGNTIYF.

This clonotype was observed many times. This chain links TRBV20-1 with TRBJ2-1; D ambiguous. Looked up from germline, CDR1 is DFQATT and CDR2 is SNEGSKA (reference sequence). This CDR3 region has 10 residues. The V gene lost 6 bases and the J gene lost 8 bases, with 8 bases spanning the gap. The CDR3 DNA reads TGCAGTGCAAGGCCCTATGAGCAGTTCTTC. Encoded protein: CSARPYEQFF.

This clonotype was detected ten times or more. The rearrangement links TRBV7-9 to TRBJ2-5, with 10 bases lining up with TRBD1. CDR1 and CDR2 from the germline V gene are SEHNR and FQNEAQ (reference sequence). J gave up 3 bases and V 5 bases, and 3 bases lay outside the gene matches. This CDR3 is 14 amino acids long. The CDR3 here is CASSPGQGEETQYF. DNA of the CDR3: TGTGCCAGCAGCCCAGGACAGGGGGAAGAGACCCAGTACTTC. The complete variable domain, with remaining parts taken from reference TRBV7-9 and TRBJ2-5, reads DTGVSQNPRHKITKRGQNVTFRCDPISEHNRLYWYRQTLGQGPEFLTYFQNEAQLEKSRLLSDRFSAERPKGSFSTLEIQRTEQGDSAMYLCASSPGQGEETQYFGPGTRLLVL.

This clonotype was counted many times. The chain carries TRBV7-6 and TRBJ2-7, with D unclear. CDR3 length: 14 amino acids. With 0 bases removed from V and 3 bases from J, the gap between germline ends came to 9 bases. CDR1 and CDR2 (germline): SGHVS, FNYEAQ. The CDR3 bases are TGTGCCAGCAGCTTAGCAGGGTCCGACTACGAGCAGTACTTC. Residues: CASSLAGSDYEQYF.

Many counts were recorded for this clonotype. The V call is TRBV5-1, the J call TRBJ2-7; the match to TRBD2 covers 13 bases. This CDR3 contains 18 residues. The germline V gene has CDR1 SGHRS and CDR2 YFSETQ. J was trimmed by 1 base and V by 4 bases; bases with no gene match: 11. CDR3 nucleotides: TGCGCCAGCAGCCCCGGACTAGCGGGGGCCCCTATATCCTACGAGCAGTACTTC. Its translation is CASSPGLAGAPISYEQYF.